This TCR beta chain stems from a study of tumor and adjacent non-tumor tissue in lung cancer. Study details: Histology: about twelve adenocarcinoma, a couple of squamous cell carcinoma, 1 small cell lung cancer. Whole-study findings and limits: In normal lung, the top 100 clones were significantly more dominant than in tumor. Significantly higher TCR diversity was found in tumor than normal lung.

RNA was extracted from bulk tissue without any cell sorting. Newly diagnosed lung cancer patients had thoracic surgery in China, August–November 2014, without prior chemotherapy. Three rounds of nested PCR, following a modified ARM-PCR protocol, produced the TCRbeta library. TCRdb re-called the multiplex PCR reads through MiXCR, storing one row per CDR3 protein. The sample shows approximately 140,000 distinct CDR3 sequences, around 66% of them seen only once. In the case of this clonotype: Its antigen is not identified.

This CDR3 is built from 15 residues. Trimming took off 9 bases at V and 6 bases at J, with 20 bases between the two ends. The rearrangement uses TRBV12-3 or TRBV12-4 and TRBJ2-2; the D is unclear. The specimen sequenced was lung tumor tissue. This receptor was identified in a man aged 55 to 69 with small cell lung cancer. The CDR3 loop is CASSHEMECPGELFF. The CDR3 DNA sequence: TGTGCCAGTAGTCACGAAATGGAGTGCCCCGGGGAGCTGTTTTTT.